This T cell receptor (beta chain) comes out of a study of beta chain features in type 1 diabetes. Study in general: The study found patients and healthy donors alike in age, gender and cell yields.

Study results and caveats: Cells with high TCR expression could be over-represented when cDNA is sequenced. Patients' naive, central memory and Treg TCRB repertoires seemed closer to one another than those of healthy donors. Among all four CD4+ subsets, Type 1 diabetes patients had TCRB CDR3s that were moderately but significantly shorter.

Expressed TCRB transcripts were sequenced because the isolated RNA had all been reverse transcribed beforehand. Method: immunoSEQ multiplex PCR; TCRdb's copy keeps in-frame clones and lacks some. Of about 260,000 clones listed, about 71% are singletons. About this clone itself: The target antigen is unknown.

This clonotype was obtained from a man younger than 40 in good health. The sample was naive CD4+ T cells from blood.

CDR3 coding DNA: TGTGCCAGCAGCTCCGGGACATCGAAGTTCTTC. Protein: CASSSGTSKFF. The chain recombines TRBV5-6 with TRBJ2-1; a possible D gene is TRBD1 (6 bases). Trimming cost V 3 bases and J 14 bases, with 12 bases left between them. The CDR3 covers 11 residues. The germline gives CDR1 SGHDT, CDR2 YYEEEE.